Listed below are T cell receptor beta chains from one sample, sequenced in a study of cytomegalovirus exposure and HLA in healthy donors. Profiling relied on immunoSEQ multiplex PCR, and the TCRdb table lists in-frame clones only, not all of them. The sample includes 200,000 to 250,000 clones. Source material: PBMCs. All receptors come from a woman aged 25 to 39 in good health and CMV-seropositive. Each CDR3 is given with its conserved first and last residue. D genes are given only for firm matches.

>TRBD1|TRBV5-4|TRBJ1-2
CASSLNRGDYGYTF
TGTGCCAGCAGCTTGAACAGGGGCGACTATGGCTACACCTTC
>TRBD1|TRBV5-1|TRBJ1-1
CASSLAQGGEAFF
TGCGCCAGCAGCTTGGCACAGGGGGGGGAAGCTTTCTTT
>TRBD2|TRBV2|TRBJ2-1
CASSTTSDNEQFF
TGTGCCAGCAGTACCACTAGCGATAATGAGCAGTTCTTC
>TRBD1|TRBV15|TRBJ1-2
CATSQDLDRFYGYTF
TGTGCCACCAGCCAAGACCTGGACAGGTTCTATGGCTACACCTTC
>-|TRBV28|TRBJ2-5
CASTRTQETQYF
TGTGCCAGCACGCGCACCCAAGAGACCCAGTACTTC
>-|TRBV9|TRBJ2-5
CASSARGSGILETQYF
TGTGCCAGCAGCGCCCGGGGGAGTGGGATTTTGGAGACCCAGTACTTC
>TRBD2|TRBV6-5|TRBJ2-7
CASSQQIAGSYEQYF
TGTGCCAGCAGTCAGCAAATAGCGGGTTCCTACGAGCAGTACTTC
>-|TRBV25-1|TRBJ2-5
CASNGLNQETQYF
TGTGCCAGCAACGGACTAAACCAAGAGACCCAGTACTTC
>TRBD1|TRBV7-6|TRBJ1-1
CASSSVRQGEAFF
TGTGCCAGCAGCTCAGTAAGACAGGGTGAAGCTTTCTTT
>-|TRBV15|TRBJ1-5
CATSRDLGDQPQHF
TGTGCCACCAGCAGAGATCTAGGGGATCAGCCCCAGCATTTT
>TRBD2|TRBV4-1|TRBJ2-3
CASSQDPTSVYTDTQYF
TGCGCCAGCAGCCAAGATCCCACTAGCGTGTACACAGATACGCAGTATTTT
>TRBD1|TRBV27|TRBJ1-6
CASSLGTGVSPLHF
TGTGCCAGCAGTCTCGGGACAGGGGTCTCACCCCTCCACTTT
>TRBD2|TRBV14|TRBJ2-7
CASSQVSGIETSGIFYEQYF
TGTGCCAGCAGCCAAGTTAGTGGGATTGAAACTAGCGGGATATTCTACGAGCAGTACTTC
>-|TRBV28|TRBJ1-1
CASSLLVRGNTEAFF
TGTGCCAGCAGTTTATTAGTACGGGGGAACACTGAAGCTTTCTTT
>-|TRBV6-5|TRBJ1-4
CASSIGRFEKLFF
TGTGCCAGCAGTATTGGGAGGTTTGAAAAACTGTTTTTT
>-|TRBV9|TRBJ1-5
CASSAGGGRGVQPQHF
TGTGCCAGCAGCGCCGGTGGGGGCAGGGGAGTTCAGCCCCAGCATTTT
>-|TRBV7-6|TRBJ1-2
CASSSIRGNYGYTF
TGTGCCAGCAGCTCGATCAGGGGAAACTATGGCTACACCTTC
>TRBD1|TRBV5-5|TRBJ2-7
CASSLPGTGAYEQYF
TGTGCCAGCAGCCTCCCTGGGACAGGCGCCTACGAGCAGTACTTC
>TRBD2|TRBV11-3|TRBJ2-1
CASMERGSNEQFF
TGTGCCAGCATGGAGCGGGGCTCTAATGAGCAGTTCTTC
>-|TRBV6-5|TRBJ2-1
CASKVGGSYNEQFF
TGTGCCAGCAAGGTTGGCGGTTCCTACAATGAGCAGTTCTTC
>TRBD1|TRBV27|TRBJ2-1
CASSGIRDSLFYNEQFF
TGTGCCAGCAGCGGTATCCGGGACAGCTTATTCTACAATGAGCAGTTCTTC
>TRBD1|TRBV7-2|TRBJ2-1
CASRQTGGAYNEQFF
TGTGCCAGCAGACAAACAGGGGGCGCGTACAATGAGCAGTTCTTC
>-|TRBV19|TRBJ2-1
CASTGLGQGLGNEQFF
TGTGCCAGTACTGGGCTGGGGCAAGGTCTAGGCAATGAGCAGTTCTTC
>-|TRBV2|TRBJ1-1
CASTLPGGTEAFF
TGTGCCAGCACCCTCCCGGGGGGCACTGAAGCTTTCTTT
>TRBD1|TRBV29-1|TRBJ2-4
CSVGRGQSIQYF
TGCAGCGTTGGTAGGGGGCAGAGCATTCAGTACTTC
>TRBD1|TRBV30|TRBJ2-1
CAWTGQGVNEQFF
TGTGCCTGGACGGGACAGGGGGTGAATGAGCAGTTCTTC
>TRBD1|TRBV19|TRBJ2-1
CASSLTGTGAYNEQFF
TGTGCCAGTAGTCTAACCGGGACAGGGGCTTACAATGAGCAGTTCTTC
>TRBD2|TRBV29-1|TRBJ2-3
CSVSGGRPDTQYF
TGCAGCGTTAGCGGGGGCCGCCCAGATACGCAGTATTTT
>-|TRBV19|TRBJ2-3
CARLHLGGHKDTQYF
TGTGCCAGGCTTCATCTGGGGGGGCATAAAGATACGCAGTATTTT
>TRBD2|TRBV13|TRBJ2-4
CASSHTARGGRAKNIQYF
TGTGCCAGCAGCCATACAGCACGCGGCGGGAGAGCCAAAAACATTCAGTACTTC
>TRBD2|TRBV9|TRBJ2-5
CASSVGGSGETQYF
TGTGCCAGCAGCGTAGGCGGGAGTGGGGAGACCCAGTACTTC
>TRBD1|TRBV6-5|TRBJ1-1
CASSYRGRGTEAFF
TGTGCCAGCAGCTACAGGGGGCGAGGGACTGAAGCTTTCTTT
>-|TRBV5-5|TRBJ2-7
CASSRGTVSDEQYF
TGTGCCAGCAGCCGGGGGACAGTGTCAGACGAGCAGTACTTC
>-|TRBV10-1|TRBJ1-2
CASSPAKTGGYTF
TGCGCCAGCAGTCCGGCGAAGACTGGAGGCTACACCTTC
>-|TRBV28|TRBJ2-3
CASSFGASTDTQYF
TGTGCCAGCAGTTTCGGTGCTAGCACAGATACGCAGTATTTT
>-|TRBV7-2|TRBJ2-3
CASSLGTRSLTDTQYF
TGTGCCAGCAGCCTGGGTACGCGGAGTCTCACAGATACGCAGTATTTT
>TRBD2|TRBV13|TRBJ2-1
CASSFYRLAGGYEQFF
TGTGCCAGCAGCTTCTACAGGTTAGCGGGAGGGTATGAGCAGTTCTTC
>TRBD1|TRBV30|TRBJ1-4
CAWSVNPGTGNEKLFF
TGTGCCTGGAGTGTAAATCCAGGGACAGGGAATGAAAAACTGTTTTTT
>TRBD2|TRBV6-1|TRBJ2-7
CASSEPPGGGSYEQYF
TGTGCCAGCAGTGAACCCCCCGGCGGGGGCTCCTACGAGCAGTACTTC
>-|TRBV7-8|TRBJ2-6
CASSLAYRASSGANVLTF
TGTGCCAGCAGCTTAGCCTACAGGGCGAGCTCTGGGGCCAACGTCCTGACTTTC
>-|TRBV28|TRBJ2-7
CASSRLGYEQYF
TGTGCCAGCAGTCGATTGGGCTACGAGCAGTACTTC
>TRBD1|TRBV4-1|TRBJ2-7
CASSQEGDSYYEQYF
TGCGCCAGCAGCCAAGAAGGGGACAGTTACTACGAGCAGTACTTC
>TRBD2|TRBV7-2|TRBJ2-7
CASSSSSGSSYEQYF
TGTGCCAGCAGCTCCTCTAGCGGGAGCTCCTACGAGCAGTACTTC
>TRBD1|TRBV5-1|TRBJ1-1
CASSHGTGWGTEAFF
TGCGCCAGCAGCCATGGGACAGGGTGGGGCACTGAAGCTTTCTTT
>TRBD1|TRBV18|TRBJ1-4
CASSTRQGRTNEKLFF
TGTGCCAGCTCAACCCGACAGGGTAGGACTAATGAAAAACTGTTTTTT
>-|TRBV6-5|TRBJ1-1
CASTRGLYTEAFF
TGTGCCAGCACCAGAGGACTGTACACTGAAGCTTTCTTT
>-|TRBV4-1|TRBJ2-1
CASSQVAGDISYNEQFF
TGCGCCAGCAGCCAAGTTGCGGGGGACATCTCCTACAATGAGCAGTTCTTC
>-|TRBV5-4|TRBJ2-3
CASSQTDTQYF
TGTGCCAGCAGCCAAACAGATACGCAGTATTTT
>-|TRBV4-1|TRBJ2-5
CASSQAMQVEETQYF
TGCGCCAGCAGCCAAGCCATGCAGGTGGAAGAGACCCAGTACTTC
>-|TRBV6-7|TRBJ2-3
CASSTLRGPPDTQYF
TGTGCCAGCAGTACTCTACGGGGTCCCCCAGATACGCAGTATTTT